The 5 T cell receptor beta chains below all came from one sample that was sequenced in a study of T cells after posttransplantation cyclophosphamide. The assay was immunoSEQ multiplex PCR, and TCRdb's table has in-frame clones only and misses some. The sample has approximately 10,000 clones, none seen only once. A marrow graft followed busulfan-fludarabine conditioning, with cyclophosphamide on days +3 and +4. The sample here was PBMCs, taken after allogeneic stem cell transplant with posttransplant cyclophosphamide. These receptors all stem from a female patient in her thirties or forties who received an allogeneic stem cell transplant from a related donor, was CMV-positive, and had no GVHD. These T cells may partly come from the graft donor.

This clone has ten or more counts. The chain combines TRBV5-1 with TRBJ2-3, with D perhaps assigned TRBD1 or TRBD2 (7 bases each). V was pared by 0 bases and J by 4 bases, with 12 bases between. The CDR3 totals 15 residues. The V gene's germline CDR1 is SGHRS and CDR2 YFSETQ. CDR3 DNA sequence: TGCGCCAGCAGCTTGGGGGAGGGGGCCCCAGATACGCAGTATTTT. Residues: CASSLGEGAPDTQYF.

This clone has a count of ten or more. Here the CDR3 DNA reads TGTGCCAGCAGAGGACAGGGGGCCCGCACAGATACGCAGTATTTT. Its translation: CASRGQGARTDTQYF. The chain links TRBV6-5 to TRBJ2-3; 11 bases match TRBD1. Germline values: CDR1 MNHEY, CDR2 SVGAGI. This CDR3 region has 15 residues. V was pared by 6 bases and J by 1 base, with 3 bases of the junction left unmatched.

This clone was observed many times. The rearrangement uses TRBV27 and TRBJ1-2; TRBD1 might be the D (6 bases). Germline CDR1 reads MNHEY; CDR2 reads SMNVEV (reference sequence). V was pared by 6 bases and J by 1 base, with 6 bases between. The CDR3 has 12 residues. CDR3 coding DNA: TGTGCCAGCAGGGACAGTAACTATGGCTACACCTTC. It codes for CASRDSNYGYTF.

This clone occurred many times. The rearrangement joins TRBV28 to TRBJ1-1; the match to TRBD1 covers 9 bases. CDR1 MDHEN and CDR2 SYDVKM come from the germline V gene. V was clipped by 5 bases and J by 4 bases; unmatched bases: 5. This CDR3 comprises 14 residues. The CDR3, as DNA: TGTGCCAGCAGTCTACGACAGGGGGGCACTGAAGCTTTCTTT. Translating it yields CASSLRQGGTEAFF.

This clone has a count of ten or more. This sequence joins TRBV6-2 or TRBV6-3 and TRBJ1-1; D perhaps matches TRBD1 (5 bases). CDR1 is MNHEY, CDR2 SVGEGT, per germline. V shed 6 bases and J shed 10 bases, with 21 bases lying between them. CDR3 length: 14 residues. CDR3 coding DNA: TGTGCCAGCAGCCCGGACACCCCTACCAAATTAGCTTTCTTT. Encoded protein: CASSPDTPTKLAFF.